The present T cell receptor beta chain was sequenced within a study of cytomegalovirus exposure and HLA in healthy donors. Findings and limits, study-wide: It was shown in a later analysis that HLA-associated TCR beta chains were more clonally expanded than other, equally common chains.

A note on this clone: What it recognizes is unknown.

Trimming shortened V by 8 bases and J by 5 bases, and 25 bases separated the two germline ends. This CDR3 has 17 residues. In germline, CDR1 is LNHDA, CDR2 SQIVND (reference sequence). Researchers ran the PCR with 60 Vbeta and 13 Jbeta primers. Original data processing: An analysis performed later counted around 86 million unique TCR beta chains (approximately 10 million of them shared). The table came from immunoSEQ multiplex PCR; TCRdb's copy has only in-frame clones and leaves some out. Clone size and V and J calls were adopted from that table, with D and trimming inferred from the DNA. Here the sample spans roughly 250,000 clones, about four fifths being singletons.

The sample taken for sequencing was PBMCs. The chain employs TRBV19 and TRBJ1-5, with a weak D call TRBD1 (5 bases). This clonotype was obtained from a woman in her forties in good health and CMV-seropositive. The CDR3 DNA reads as TGTGCCAGTCACTATGAGGGGAGGCTTGGGCAGCATCAGCCCCAGCATTTT. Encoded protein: CASHYEGRLGQHQPQHF. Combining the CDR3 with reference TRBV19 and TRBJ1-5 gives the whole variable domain DGGITQSPKYLFRKEGQNVTLSCEQNLNHDAMYWYRQDPGQGLRLIYYSQIVNDFQKGDIAEGYSVSREKKESFPLTVTSAQKNPTAFYLCASHYEGRLGQHQPQHFGDGTRLSIL.